A selection of T cell receptor beta chains follows, all from one sample in a study of Tregs in tolerant kidney transplant recipients. Their cognate antigens are unknown. The data were produced by immunoSEQ multiplex PCR, yet TCRdb's version contains in-frame clones alone and is incomplete. Here the sample spans 15,000 or so clones, around half being singletons. The input for sequencing was CD4+ T cells from blood cultured with allogeneic cells, taken before the transplant. These receptors all stem from a human patient who received a combined kidney and bone marrow transplant. CDR3s include the opening cysteine and the closing phenylalanine or tryptophan. The order of the fields is CDR3 length, V gene, clone size, D gene, J gene, CDR3 DNA, CDR3 protein. D genes are given only for firm matches. Clone size is given for some rows only: seen once, a few or many times, or a class if the clone is expanded.

13	TRBV6-1	few	-	TRBJ1-6	TGTGCCAGTACGGGGCGCGGGGATTCCCCCCTCCACTTT	CASTGRGDSPLHF
18	TRBV5-1	-	TRBD1	TRBJ2-6	TGCGCCAGCAGCTTTATAACAGGGGGCCCTGGTGGGGCCAACGTCCTGACTTTC	CASSFITGGPGGANVLTF
13	TRBV7-9	-	-	TRBJ1-2	TGTGCCAGCAGCTTATTGGCGGGCTATGGCTACACCTTC	CASSLLAGYGYTF
20	TRBV4-1	-	TRBD1	TRBJ2-6	TGCGCCAGCAGCCATTCGATTCCCGGGACAGGGGGCACTGGGGCCAACGTCCTGACTTTC	CASSHSIPGTGGTGANVLTF
16	TRBV7-8	-	-	TRBJ2-2	TGTGCCAGCAGCTTTTGGCGGCTAGGGAACACCGGGGAGCTGTTTTTT	CASSFWRLGNTGELFF
14	TRBV18	-	-	TRBJ1-2	TGTGCCAGCTCACCTATGGACAAAGGGCAAGGCTACACCTTC	CASSPMDKGQGYTF
16	TRBV9	medium-sized	TRBD1	TRBJ2-6	TGTGCCAGCAGCGCCGACAGGGGGCAAGTAGCCAACGTCCTGACTTTC	CASSADRGQVANVLTF
15	TRBV6-6	-	TRBD1	TRBJ2-7	TGTGCCAGCAGTCGGGACAGGGGACCAGACTACGAGCAGTACTTC	CASSRDRGPDYEQYF
14	TRBV5-1	once	TRBD1	TRBJ2-1	TGCGCCAGCAGCTGGGACAGCTTCTACAATGAGCAGTTCTTC	CASSWDSFYNEQFF
18	TRBV7-2	once	TRBD1	TRBJ2-4	TGTGCCAGCAGCTTAGCGCTGAGGGACAGGGTAGCCAAAAACATTCAGTACTTC	CASSLALRDRVAKNIQYF
15	TRBV5-6	-	-	TRBJ2-5	TGTGCCAGCAGCTCGTTTGGACAGGGAGGGGAGACCCAGTACTTC	CASSSFGQGGETQYF
13	TRBV4-2	-	-	TRBJ1-2	TGTGCCAGCGACTCAGGGAATAAAGCGGGCTACACCTTC	CASDSGNKAGYTF
13	TRBV5-4	-	TRBD1	TRBJ2-5	TGTGCCAGCAGCATTGACAGGGTCGAGACCCAGTACTTC	CASSIDRVETQYF
14	TRBV10-3	medium-sized	-	TRBJ1-2	TGTGCCACCCGACTGACAGAATTTGACTATGGCTACACCTTC	CATRLTEFDYGYTF
14	TRBV28	-	TRBD1	TRBJ1-2	TGTGCCAGCAGTTCCGGCGACAGGGGATATGGCTACACCTTC	CASSSGDRGYGYTF
15	TRBV5-4	-	TRBD1	TRBJ1-2	TGTGCCAGCAGCCCGGGACAGGGCGGGAACTATGGCTACACCTTC	CASSPGQGGNYGYTF
14	TRBV7-8	-	-	TRBJ1-5	TGTGCCAGCAGCTTAAACATCAACGCTCAGCCCCAGCATTTT	CASSLNINAQPQHF
12	TRBV7-2	-	-	TRBJ2-3	TGTGCCAGCAGCCACAACACAGATACGCAGTATTTT	CASSHNTDTQYF
17	TRBV7-9	-	-	TRBJ2-1	TGTGCCAGCAGCACCCCTCCGGGGGACGTAACTTACAATGAGCAGTTCTTC	CASSTPPGDVTYNEQFF
14	TRBV7-8	-	TRBD1	TRBJ2-3	TGTGCCAGCAGCTCCGGACAGGCGGGAGATACGCAGTATTTT	CASSSGQAGDTQYF
15	TRBV9	few	-	TRBJ2-2	TGTGCCAGCAGCGTAGGCAGGGGAGTCGGCGGGGAGCTGTTTTTT	CASSVGRGVGGELFF
14	TRBV7-9	-	TRBD1	TRBJ2-1	TGTGCCAGCAGCTCGACAGGGGCGAGGAATGAGCAGTTCTTC	CASSSTGARNEQFF
15	TRBV15	few	-	TRBJ2-1	TGTGCCACCAGCAGAGATCTTCAGGTTCTTAATGAGCAGTTCTTC	CATSRDLQVLNEQFF
15	TRBV21-1	-	-	TRBJ1-5	TGTGCCAGCAGCCCGGCAGGGGGTGGCAATCAGCCCCAGCATTTT	CASSPAGGGNQPQHF
16	TRBV28	-	-	TRBJ1-2	TGTGCCAGCAGTTTATGGGGGGGATCGTATAACTATGGCTACACCTTC	CASSLWGGSYNYGYTF
12	TRBV28	-	-	TRBJ1-5	TGTGCCAGCAGTTTATTCAGGCAGCCCCAGCATTTT	CASSLFRQPQHF
17	TRBV7-9	-	TRBD2	TRBJ2-5	TGTGCCAGCAGCCCATTGGGACTAGCGGGAGTATTGGAGACCCAGTACTTC	CASSPLGLAGVLETQYF
19	TRBV5-1	-	-	TRBJ2-3	TGCGCCAGCAGCTTGGCCAAGCCCGGAACTAGTCCAACCACAGATACGCAGTATTTT	CASSLAKPGTSPTTDTQYF
13	TRBV6-5	few	-	TRBJ2-7	TGTGCCAGCAGTAGGGGCGAATCCTACGAGCAGTACTTC	CASSRGESYEQYF
15	TRBV6-1	-	-	TRBJ2-7	TGTGCCAGCAGTGTAGGTGGGAGGCTAAGGTACGAGCAGTACTTC	CASSVGGRLRYEQYF
15	TRBV11-2	-	TRBD1	TRBJ1-2	TGTGCCAGCAGCTTAGTGGGACAGATCAGAAATGGCTACACCTTC	CASSLVGQIRNGYTF
15	TRBV7-2	few	-	TRBJ2-1	TGTGCCAGCAGCTTGCAGTACGGACTAAACAATGAGCAGTTCTTC	CASSLQYGLNNEQFF
17	TRBV5-4	-	TRBD2	TRBJ2-2	TGTGCCAGCAGCTTAGTTCAGACTAGCGTTAACACCGGGGAGCTGTTTTTT	CASSLVQTSVNTGELFF
15	TRBV27	once	TRBD1	TRBJ2-7	TGTGCCAGCAGTTTAATGTCCACAGGGGTCTACGAGCAGTACTTC	CASSLMSTGVYEQYF
17	TRBV5-4	-	TRBD2	TRBJ2-1	TGTGCCAGCAGCTCCCAGCAAGCGGGGGAAAAATACAATGAGCAGTTCTTC	CASSSQQAGEKYNEQFF
16	TRBV19	few	TRBD2	TRBJ2-5	TGTGCCAGTAGACGGACTAGCGGGAGGGCCCGGGAGACCCAGTACTTC	CASRRTSGRARETQYF
14	TRBV5-6	-	-	TRBJ2-7	TGTGCCAGCACCTCGGGGTGGTTTGGCTACGAGCAGTACTTC	CASTSGWFGYEQYF
14	TRBV19	few	-	TRBJ2-7	TGTGCCAGTAGTATAAGGGGAAGCTCCTACGAGCAGTACTTC	CASSIRGSSYEQYF
15	TRBV25-1	-	-	TRBJ2-1	TGTGCCAGCAGTCTCCGGGCAGGGTTGTACAATGAGCAGTTCTTC	CASSLRAGLYNEQFF
15	TRBV7-2	-	-	TRBJ1-4	TGTGCCAGCAGCTTGAGGGGACTTGCTAATGAAAAACTGTTTTTT	CASSLRGLANEKLFF
16	TRBV7-2	-	TRBD1	TRBJ1-2	TGTGCCAGCAGCTTCAGACAGGGGGCTACCTTCTATGGCTACACCTTC	CASSFRQGATFYGYTF
14	TRBV7-4	-	-	TRBJ2-1	TGTGCCAGCAGCTTAAGGGGGATCCACAATGAGCAGTTCTTC	CASSLRGIHNEQFF
16	TRBV5-1	-	TRBD1	TRBJ2-1	TGCGCCAGCAGCTTTTTGGGACAGGGACCCTACAATGAGCAGTTCTTC	CASSFLGQGPYNEQFF
14	TRBV11-2	-	-	TRBJ2-7	TGTGCCAGCAGCCCTACGGGGAGCTCCTACGAGCAGTACTTC	CASSPTGSSYEQYF
14	TRBV6-9	-	-	TRBJ1-4	TGTGCCAGCAGATCGGGGGAAAGGAGGGAAAAACTGTTTTTT	CASRSGERREKLFF
13	TRBV29-1	-	TRBD1	TRBJ1-1	TGCAGCGTTGAGGGCAGGGGGTGGACTGAAGCTTTCTTT	CSVEGRGWTEAFF
13	TRBV18	-	TRBD1	TRBJ1-2	TGTGCCAGCTCACCAGCCACAGGGGCAGCCTACACCTTC	CASSPATGAAYTF
13	TRBV29-1	-	-	TRBJ2-5	TGCAGCGTTGAAGGAGTCTACAGTGAGACCCAGTACTTC	CSVEGVYSETQYF
14	TRBV5-5	-	-	TRBJ1-2	TGTGCCAGCAGCTTCTTTCGGGGTCTGGATGGCTACACCTTC	CASSFFRGLDGYTF
13	TRBV7-2	-	-	TRBJ1-2	TGTGCCAGCAGCTTTCGGGGGGCGGATGGCTACACCTTC	CASSFRGADGYTF
16	TRBV2	once	TRBD2	TRBJ2-7	TGTGCCAGCAGTGAAAATAGCGGGAGGGCCTCCTACGAGCAGTACTTC	CASSENSGRASYEQYF
15	TRBV5-6	-	TRBD2	TRBJ2-1	TGTGCCAGCAGCTTTTTGCGGGGGGGCCAGTATGAGCAGTTCTTC	CASSFLRGGQYEQFF
15	TRBV7-9	-	-	TRBJ2-7	TGTGCCAGCAGCACCTGGACAACGGGAGACTACGAGCAGTACTTC	CASSTWTTGDYEQYF